This entry lists 12 T cell receptor beta chains sequenced from one sample in a study of shared clonotypes between healthy human individuals. TCRdb keeps only in-frame clones here, not all; method: immunoSEQ multiplex PCR. The repertoire holds some 2.4 million clones, with under 95% as singletons. What was sequenced was naive CD4+ T cells from PBMCs. Subset here: CD45RA+ positively selected. The receptors were gathered from a man aged 18 to 29 in good health. Some clones in this sample may be carry-over from other donors' samples.

This chain uses TRBV5-4 with TRBJ2-2; D remains ambiguous. Germline V CDR1 and CDR2: SGHNT, YYREEE (reference sequence). This CDR3 has 15 residues. V dropped 5 bases and J dropped 1 base, with 12 bases sitting between them. CDR3 nucleotides: TGTGCCAGCAGTCTCATTTGGGGGAACACCGGGGAGCTGTTTTTT. Its translation: CASSLIWGNTGELFF.

Notes on this clone: Other DNA sequences of this sample code for an identical CDR3. This chain uses TRBV2 with TRBJ2-2; D is perhaps TRBD1 (5 bases). The ends were cut back, 6 bases at V and 1 base at J, with 9 bases in the middle. The germline gives CDR1 SNHLY, CDR2 FYNNEI. This CDR3 is built from 14 residues. CDR3 sequence reads: CASRGDRNTGELFF. CDR3 DNA: TGTGCCAGCAGAGGAGACAGGAACACCGGGGAGCTGTTTTTT.

J is TRBJ2-7 and V is TRBV6-6; D gene unclear. Germline V gene lookup returns CDR1 MNHNY and CDR2 SVGAGI (reference sequence). The ends were cut back, 7 bases at V and 0 bases at J, with 13 bases in the middle. The CDR3 spans 14 residues. The CDR3 DNA is TGTGCCAGCAATAAGGAACGAAGCTCCTACGAGCAGTACTTC. Translated, it gives CASNKERSSYEQYF.

V is TRBV9 and J is TRBJ1-2; 8 positions agree with TRBD1. J gave up 0 bases and V 3 bases, and 7 bases lay outside the gene matches. CDR1 and CDR2 from the germline V gene are SGDLS and YYNGEE. The length of the CDR3 is 16 residues. This chain's CDR3 is CASSEMTGATNYGYTF. As DNA, the CDR3 is TGTGCCAGCAGCGAGATGACAGGGGCTACTAACTATGGCTACACCTTC.

The rearrangement uses TRBV4-1 and TRBJ2-4; D remains unclear. Germline CDR1 MGHRA, CDR2 YSYEKL. V shed 3 bases and J shed 0 bases, with 6 bases lying between them. The CDR3 extends over 14 amino acids. The CDR3 nucleotides read TGCGCCAGCAGCCAGGAGATAGCCAAAAACATTCAGTACTTC. Its translation is CASSQEIAKNIQYF.

The chain employs TRBV5-1 and TRBJ1-1, with D uncertain. Trimming took 2 bases from V and 5 from J, leaving 16 bases between them. CDR3 length: 15 amino acids. Germline-derived CDR1 and CDR2 are SGHRS and YFSETQ. CDR3 nucleotide sequence: TGCGCCAGCAGCTTTAGGACCTCCGCGGGAACTGAAGCTTTCTTT. This gives the protein CASSFRTSAGTEAFF.

V usage is TRBV25-1 and J usage is TRBJ2-1; possible D gene TRBD1, 5 bases. Germline V gene data show CDR1 as MGHDK and CDR2 as SYGVNS. CDR3 size: 18 residues. Deletions cut 3 bases from V and 3 bases from J, with 21 bases between. CDR3 nucleotides: TGTGCCAGCAGTGAGTTTAGGGGAAAGCAGAGAATCTACAATGAGCAGTTCTTC. Protein sequence: CASSEFRGKQRIYNEQFF.

The V call is TRBV2, the J call TRBJ2-2, with 7 bases lining up with TRBD1. The ends lost 5 bases at V and 4 bases at J; junction bases unmatched: 7. Germline CDR1 SNHLY, CDR2 FYNNEI. This CDR3 spans 15 amino acids. CDR3: CASSPGTDPTGELFF. In DNA form, the CDR3 reads TGTGCCAGCAGTCCCGGGACAGACCCCACCGGGGAGCTGTTTTTT.

The rearrangement links TRBV6-4 to TRBJ1-1; D remains unclear. Per germline, CDR1 MRHNA and CDR2 SNTAGT. Trimming cost V 6 bases and J 0 bases, with 8 bases left between them. The CDR3 totals 13 residues. The CDR3, as DNA: TGTGCCAGCAGACGGCACCTGAACACTGAAGCTTTCTTT. Translated: CASRRHLNTEAFF.

The chain recombines TRBV28 with TRBJ1-2; tentative D call: TRBD1 (5 bases). This CDR3 comprises 12 residues. The germline CDR1 and CDR2 sequences are MDHEN and SYDVKM. V was clipped by 6 bases and J by 7 bases, with 12 bases between them. As DNA, the CDR3 is TGTGCCAGCAGGACTACAGGACGTGGCTACACCTTC. Its translation is CASRTTGRGYTF.

This clone was picked up a small number of times. V usage is TRBV2 and J usage is TRBJ1-2, with 8 nucleotides matching TRBD1. The CDR3 extends over 13 amino acids. The V gene's germline CDR1 is SNHLY and CDR2 FYNNEI. V shed 6 bases, J shed 3 bases, and the junction held 3 bases outside the gene matches. DNA for the CDR3: TGTGCCAGCAGCAAGGGACAGGACTATGGCTACACCTTC. This codes for CASSKGQDYGYTF.

This clone was observed a single time. The J gene is TRBJ2-5, the V gene TRBV30; D uncertain. The CDR3 totals 11 residues. The germline V and J ends were trimmed by 4 bases and 2 bases, with 5 bases remaining between them. Germline V gene sequence: CDR1 GTSNPN, CDR2 SVGIG (reference sequence). The CDR3 DNA reads TGTGCCTGGATAACGCAAGAGACCCAGTACTTC. Amino acid sequence: CAWITQETQYF.